This T cell receptor (beta chain) was retrieved from a study of shared clonotypes between healthy human individuals. This CDR3 contains 13 residues. V dropped 6 bases and J dropped 3 bases, with 9 bases sitting between them. Germline values: CDR1 LGHNT, CDR2 FRNRAP. The study drew all its donors from Caucasian adults living in Nashville, Tennessee. Some clones are missing from TCRdb's copy, which holds only in-frame ones; the method was immunoSEQ multiplex PCR. In the table there are some 470,000 clones, 70% to 80% of which are singletons. This TCR derives from a woman between 40 and 55 years old in good health. Some clones in this sample may be carry-over from other donors' samples. This chain joins TRBV12-5 and TRBJ2-1; maybe TRBD1 (6 bases). Sequenced: PBMCs. CDR3 bases: TGTGCTAGTGGCCAGGGACACTACAATGAGCAGTTCTTC. Translated: CASGQGHYNEQFF.